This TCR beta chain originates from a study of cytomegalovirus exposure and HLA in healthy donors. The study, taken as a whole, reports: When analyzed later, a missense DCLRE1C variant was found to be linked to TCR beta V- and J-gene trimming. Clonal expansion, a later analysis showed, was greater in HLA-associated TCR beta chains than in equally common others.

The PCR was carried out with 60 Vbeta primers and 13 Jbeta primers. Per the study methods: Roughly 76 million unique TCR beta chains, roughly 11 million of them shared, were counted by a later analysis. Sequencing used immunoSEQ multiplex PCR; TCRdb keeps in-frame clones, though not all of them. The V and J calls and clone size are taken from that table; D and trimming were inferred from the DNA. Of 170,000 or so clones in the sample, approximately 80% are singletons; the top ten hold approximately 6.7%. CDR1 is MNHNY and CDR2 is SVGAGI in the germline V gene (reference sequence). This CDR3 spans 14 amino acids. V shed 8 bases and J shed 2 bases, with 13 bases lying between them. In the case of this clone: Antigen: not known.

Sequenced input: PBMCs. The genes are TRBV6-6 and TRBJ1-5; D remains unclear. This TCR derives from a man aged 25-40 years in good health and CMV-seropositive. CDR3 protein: CASSRIGGNQPQHF. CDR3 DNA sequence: TGTGCCAGCTCACGAATCGGGGGCAATCAGCCCCAGCATTTT.